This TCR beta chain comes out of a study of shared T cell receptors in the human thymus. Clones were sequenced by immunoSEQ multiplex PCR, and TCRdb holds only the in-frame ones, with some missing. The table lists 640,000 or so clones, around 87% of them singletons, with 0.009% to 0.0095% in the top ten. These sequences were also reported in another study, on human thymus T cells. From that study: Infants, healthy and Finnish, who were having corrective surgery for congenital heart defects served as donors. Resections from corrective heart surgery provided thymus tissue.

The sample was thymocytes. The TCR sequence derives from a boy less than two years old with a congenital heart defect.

The CDR3: CASSPVMVGEQYF. The CDR3 bases are TGTGCCAGCAGCCCAGTAATGGTCGGGGAGCAGTACTTC. The chain carries TRBV27 and TRBJ2-7; D unclear. Germline CDR1 MNHEY, CDR2 SMNVEV (reference sequence). Trimming took 6 bases from V and 7 from J, leaving 16 bases between them. The CDR3 consists of 13 residues.